Below are 10 T cell receptor beta chains sequenced from a single sample in a study of shared clonotypes between healthy human individuals. Data came from immunoSEQ multiplex PCR; TCRdb stores just in-frame clones and leaves some out. Among under 350,000 clones listed, around 90% were seen once. Sequenced material: memory CD8+ T cells sorted from blood. Regarding subset: CD45RO+ cells pooled with CCR7-negative TemRA cells. These receptors originate from a man aged 18 to 29 in good health.

Of note for this clone: A read error is possible here, since a much larger clone lies one base away. V and J are TRBV11-1 and TRBJ2-7; D possibly corresponds to TRBD1 (6 bases). This CDR3 contains 13 residues. Trimming stripped 4 bases from V and 0 bases from J, with 7 bases between. The V gene's germline CDR1 is SGHAT and CDR2 FQDESV (reference sequence). The CDR3 loop reads CASSWDNSYEQYF. CDR3 nucleotide sequence: TGTGCCAGCAGCTGGGACAACTCCTACGAGCAGTACTTC.

The chain combines TRBV7-3 with TRBJ2-1, with no clear D. V gave up 2 bases and J gave up 9 bases, with 8 bases separating them. The CDR3 covers 12 residues. CDR1 and CDR2 from the germline V gene are SGHTA and FQGTGA. The CDR3 reads CASSLEVAEQFF. As DNA, the CDR3 is TGTGCCAGCAGCTTAGAAGTGGCTGAGCAGTTCTTC. Variable domain in full (rest from reference TRBV7-3 and TRBJ2-1): GAGVSQTPSNKVTEKGKYVELRCDPISGHTALYWYRQSLGQGPEFLIYFQGTGAADDSGLPNDRFFAVRPEGSVSTLKIQRTERGDSAVYLCASSLEVAEQFFGPGTRLTVL.

The chain is built from TRBV6-5 and TRBJ2-5; D might be TRBD1 or TRBD2, each matching 5 bases. The germline V gene has CDR1 MNHEY and CDR2 SVGAGI. The CDR3 covers 15 residues. V was clipped by 5 bases and J by 3 bases, with 16 bases between them. The CDR3 bases are TGTGCCAGCAGTCCACGGGGCGCGTCCAAAGAGACCCAGTACTTC. Translation gives CASSPRGASKETQYF.

This clone showed up just once. V and J are TRBV7-9 and TRBJ2-7; D might be TRBD2 (5 bases). The ends were cut back, 6 bases at V and 2 bases at J, with 17 bases in the middle. Looked up from germline, CDR1 is SEHNR and CDR2 is FQNEAQ (reference sequence). The CDR3 is made up of 15 amino acids. CDR3: CASSVGGLGAYEQYF. In nucleotides, the CDR3 is TGTGCCAGCAGTGTCGGAGGACTCGGAGCCTACGAGCAGTACTTC.

The chain combines TRBV11-2 with TRBJ1-4; a weak D match, TRBD1 (5 bases). Trimming took off 5 bases at V and 0 bases at J, with 22 bases between the two ends. CDR3 length: 19 amino acids. The germline CDR1 and CDR2 sequences are SGHAT and FQNNGV. The CDR3: CASSQIQGYLGATNEKLFF. The DNA for the CDR3 is TGTGCCAGCAGCCAGATCCAGGGATATTTGGGAGCAACTAATGAAAAACTGTTTTTT.

This clone was seen ten or more times. This chain joins TRBV29-1 and TRBJ2-3; D possibly corresponds to TRBD2 (6 bases). Deletions cut 2 bases from V and 12 bases from J, with 15 bases between. In germline, CDR1 is SQVTM, CDR2 ANQGSEA. The CDR3 is 12 residues long. The DNA for the CDR3 is TGCAGCGTTGAAAGCGGTCTAGCGAATCAGTATTTT. This gives the protein CSVESGLANQYF.

This chain joins TRBV10-2 and TRBJ1-3; D might be TRBD1 (5 bases). Germline CDR1 and CDR2: WSHSY and SAAADI. The CDR3 has 14 residues. V was trimmed by 7 bases and J by 4 bases, leaving 14 bases between them. CDR3 sequence reads: CASTWTRGGNTIYF. The CDR3 nucleotides are TGCGCCAGCACCTGGACAAGGGGAGGAAACACCATATATTTT.

This clone is a singleton in its sample. The V call is TRBV2, the J call TRBJ2-1, with D perhaps matching TRBD1 (5 bases). The V end lost 2 bases, the J end lost 0 bases, and 8 bases lay between the germline ends. Per the germline V gene, CDR1 is SNHLY and CDR2 is FYNNEI. The CDR3 extends over 15 amino acids. The CDR3 bases are TGTGCCAGCAGTGAACAGGGAAACTCCTACAATGAGCAGTTCTTC. Protein product: CASSEQGNSYNEQFF.

The genes are TRBV5-4 and TRBJ2-7, with D perhaps assigned TRBD1 or TRBD2 (6 bases each). Trimming left V 4 bases short and J 0 bases short, with 17 bases between. The CDR3 is 16 residues long. The germline V gene encodes CDR1 SGHNT and CDR2 YYREEE (reference sequence). CDR3 nucleotides: TGTGCCAGCAGCGGAAAAGGGGGACTGGACTCCTACGAGCAGTACTTC. Amino acids: CASSGKGGLDSYEQYF.

This clone was counted once. The rearrangement uses TRBV5-6 and TRBJ1-5, with D possibly TRBD1 on 5 matching bases. Germline lookup yields CDR1 SGHDT and CDR2 YYEEEE. This CDR3 spans 13 amino acids. Trimming left V 3 bases short and J 7 bases short, with 11 bases between. CDR3 coding DNA: TGTGCCAGCAGCTCTCAGGGTTTCCAGCCCCAGCATTTT. It yields the protein CASSSQGFQPQHF.